A selection of T cell receptor beta chains follows, all from one sample in a study of T cell clones after liver transplantation. Data came from immunoSEQ multiplex PCR; TCRdb stores just in-frame clones and leaves some out. The sample contains around 20,000 clones, 80% to 90% of which appear only once. Sequencing was performed on CD8+ T cells from blood, taken almost 47 months after liver transplant. These receptors all come from a human patient who received a liver transplant. Some T cells may trace back to the graft donor. The CDR3 runs from the conserved cysteine through the conserved F or W. D genes are given only for firm matches. Size is stated for part of the rows, as once, few or many counts, or as a class when the clone is expanded.

CASSLTILNEQFF,TGTGCCAGCAGCTTGACAATCCTCAATGAGCAGTTCTTC,-,TRBV7-9,TRBJ2-1,-
CASSSTAISYNEQFF,TGTGCCAGCAGCTCCACAGCAATCTCCTACAATGAGCAGTTCTTC,-,TRBV5-6,TRBJ2-1,-
CASCTSVSSYNEQFF,TGCGCCAGCTGCACTAGCGTCAGCTCCTACAATGAGCAGTTCTTC,TRBD2,TRBV4-1,TRBJ2-1,once
CASSSGTSGYEQYF,TGTGCCAGCAGCTCCGGGACTAGCGGCTACGAGCAGTACTTC,TRBD2,TRBV9,TRBJ2-7,-
CASSESPGANYGYTF,TGTGCCAGCAGTGAATCTCCGGGGGCAAACTATGGCTACACCTTC,-,TRBV2,TRBJ1-2,-
CASSLAFSVSNYGYTF,TGTGCCAGCAGCTTAGCGTTTTCCGTGTCTAACTATGGCTACACCTTC,-,TRBV7-9,TRBJ1-2,-
CASSLGSNTEAFF,TGTGCCAGCAGCCTGGGGTCTAACACTGAAGCTTTCTTT,-,TRBV7-9,TRBJ1-1,once
CASSLGPEQFF,TGTGCCAGCAGCTTGGGGCCTGAGCAGTTCTTC,-,TRBV7-9,TRBJ2-1,-
CASSYGDEQFF,TGTGCCAGCAGTTACGGCGATGAGCAGTTCTTC,-,TRBV6-5,TRBJ2-1,-
CASSFGHKETQYF,TGTGCCAGCAGTTTCGGCCACAAAGAGACCCAGTACTTC,-,TRBV27,TRBJ2-5,-
CASSSPSATDYEQYF,TGTGCCAGCAGCTCCCCTAGCGCCACCGACTACGAGCAGTACTTC,-,TRBV5-4,TRBJ2-7,-